Listed here are 32 T cell receptor beta chains from one sample, sequenced in a study of T cell responses to AZD1222 COVID-19 vaccine. Clones were read by immunoSEQ multiplex PCR, and TCRdb kept only the in-frame ones, dropping some. The sample has about 100,000 clones; 89% are singletons. The sequencing used peripheral blood, collected on day 0 of AZD1222 vaccination. The source of these receptors is an adult in good health.

The V gene is TRBV7-2, the J gene TRBJ2-1; D perhaps matches TRBD1 (6 bases). This CDR3 has 13 amino acids. Looked up from germline, CDR1 is SGHTA and CDR2 is FQGNSA. Trimming left V 3 bases short and J 7 bases short, with 10 bases between. CDR3: CASSFNRDNEQFF. The CDR3 bases are TGTGCCAGCAGCTTCAACAGGGATAATGAGCAGTTCTTC.

The V call is TRBV18, the J call TRBJ1-5; D gene unclear. The CDR3 consists of 14 residues. Trimming pared 0 bases from V and 0 bases from J, leaving 3 bases between. Per the germline V gene, CDR1 is KGHSH and CDR2 is LQKENI. CDR3 in amino acids: CASSPPDSNQPQHF. In DNA form, the CDR3 reads TGTGCCAGCTCACCACCTGATAGCAATCAGCCCCAGCATTTT.

The chain is built from TRBV2 and TRBJ1-5; 10 nucleotides match TRBD1. The junction had 5 bases not matched to a gene; V was cut back by 8 bases and J by 4 bases. The germline CDR1 and CDR2 sequences are SNHLY and FYNNEI. CDR3 size: 14 residues. The CDR3 loop is CASLRDRGNQPQHF. CDR3 DNA sequence: TGTGCCAGCCTTCGGGACAGGGGAAATCAGCCCCAGCATTTT.

This chain uses TRBV29-1 with TRBJ2-3; D is uncertain. There are 14 residues in the CDR3. Germline V gene sequence: CDR1 SQVTM, CDR2 ANQGSEA. V dropped 6 bases and J dropped 1 base, with 14 bases sitting between them. The CDR3 region is CSVAVGRGTDTQYF. CDR3 in DNA: TGCAGCGTAGCTGTAGGTCGGGGCACAGATACGCAGTATTTT.

The chain couples TRBV9 to TRBJ2-7; the match to TRBD1 covers 9 bases. CDR3 size: 15 residues. In germline, CDR1 is SGDLS, CDR2 YYNGEE. The V segment lost 4 bases and the J segment 4 bases; nucleotides outside the gene matches: 9. CDR3 nucleotides: TGTGCCAGCAGCCCCCAACCGGGACAGGGTTACGAGCAGTACTTC. It is translated as CASSPQPGQGYEQYF.

This chain connects TRBV28 to TRBJ1-4; D uncertain. Trimming cost V 4 bases and J 7 bases, with 7 bases left between them. The germline V gene has CDR1 MDHEN and CDR2 SYDVKM. This CDR3 comprises 12 residues. The CDR3 sequence: CASSSPGEKLFF. CDR3 coding DNA: TGTGCCAGCAGTTCGCCTGGTGAAAAACTGTTTTTT.

The rearrangement uses TRBV6-5 and TRBJ2-7; 9 positions match TRBD2. Germline V lookup: CDR1 MNHEY, CDR2 SVGAGI. The J segment lost 7 bases and the V segment lost 0 bases, leaving 7 bases of the junction unmatched. This CDR3 contains 15 residues. Written as DNA, the CDR3 is TGTGCCAGCAGTTACTCGATTAGCGGGGGAGGGGAGCAGTACTTC. Protein sequence: CASSYSISGGGEQYF.

The rearrangement uses TRBV6-1 and TRBJ1-5; 8 bases map to TRBD1. The CDR3 has 17 residues. The V segment lost 4 bases and the J segment 0 bases; nucleotides outside the gene matches: 8. The germline V gene has CDR1 MNHNS and CDR2 SASEGT. CDR3 DNA: TGTGCCAGCAGTGCCCGGACAGGGACAGGTAGCAATCAGCCCCAGCATTTT. It is translated as CASSARTGTGSNQPQHF.

The chain uses TRBV9 and TRBJ1-2; D possibly corresponds to TRBD1 (5 bases). CDR1 is SGDLS, CDR2 YYNGEE, per germline. The CDR3 has 15 residues. Trimming cost V 0 bases and J 2 bases, with 11 bases left between them. The DNA for the CDR3 is TGTGCCAGCAGCGTAGATGGCAGGGTAAACTATGGCTACACCTTC. It encodes CASSVDGRVNYGYTF.

This clone was counted only a few times. The chain uses TRBV7-8 and TRBJ1-4, with 9 bases that match TRBD1. The CDR3 is 17 residues long. The V gene's germline CDR1 is SGHVS and CDR2 FQNEAQ. Trimming at V came to 2 bases and at J to 2 bases, leaving 6 bases not matched to a gene. The CDR3 sequence is CASSLRDRVTTNEKLFF. CDR3 in DNA: TGTGCCAGCAGCTTAAGGGACAGGGTAACCACTAATGAAAAACTGTTTTTT. The complete variable domain, with remaining parts taken from reference TRBV7-8 and TRBJ1-4, reads GAGVSQSPRYKVAKRGQDVALRCDPISGHVSLFWYQQALGQGPEFLTYFQNEAQLDKSGLPSDRFFAERPEGSVSTLKIQRTQQEDSAVYLCASSLRDRVTTNEKLFFGSGTQLSVL.

This clone was picked up one time. The rearrangement joins TRBV28 to TRBJ2-7; TRBD1 agrees at 8 bases. This CDR3 region has 16 residues. Losses at the gene ends were 5 bases for V and 2 bases for J; bases not matched to a gene: 11. Germline CDR1 and CDR2: MDHEN and SYDVKM. The CDR3 spells CASSPQGAKGTYEQYF. CDR3 bases: TGTGCCAGCAGTCCGCAGGGGGCCAAAGGAACCTACGAGCAGTACTTC. Using reference TRBV28 and TRBJ2-7 for the parts outside the CDR3, the full variable domain is DVKVTQSSRYLVKRTGEKVFLECVQDMDHENMFWYRQDPGLGLRLIYFSYDVKMKEKGDIPEGYSVSREKKERFSLILESASTNQTSMYLCASSPQGAKGTYEQYFGPGTRLTVT.

This chain connects TRBV30 to TRBJ2-6; D is unresolved. The ends were cut back, 2 bases at V and 0 bases at J, with 5 bases in the middle. This CDR3 has 14 residues. Germline assignment: CDR1 GTSNPN and CDR2 SVGIG (reference sequence). CDR3 nucleotides: TGTGCCTGGAGTAAGACCTCTGGGGCCAACGTCCTGACTTTC. It codes for CAWSKTSGANVLTF. Together with reference TRBV30 and TRBJ2-6, the CDR3 gives the full variable domain: SQTIHQWPATLVQPVGSPLSLECTVEGTSNPNLYWYRQAAGRGLQLLFYSVGIGQISSEVPQNLSASRPQDRQFILSSKKLLLSDSGFYLCAWSKTSGANVLTFGAGSRLTVL.

The J gene is TRBJ1-4, the V gene TRBV11-2, with 8 bases lining up with TRBD1. The junction had 8 bases not matched to a gene; V was cut back by 6 bases and J by 5 bases. CDR1 is SGHAT, CDR2 FQNNGV, per germline. CDR3 length equals 15 residues. The CDR3 DNA is TGTGCCAGCAGTAGTCCCCGGGACAGGAATGAAAAACTGTTTTTT. Translating it yields CASSSPRDRNEKLFF.

The chain recombines TRBV30 with TRBJ1-3; weak D call: TRBD1 (6 bases). Germline V lookup: CDR1 GTSNPN, CDR2 SVGIG (reference sequence). Trimming took 4 bases from V and 0 from J, leaving 13 bases between them. The CDR3 is 15 amino acids. This CDR3 is CAWNSGTSSGNTIYF. The CDR3 nucleotides read TGTGCCTGGAACAGCGGGACAAGCTCTGGAAACACCATATATTTT.

The J gene is TRBJ1-4, the V gene TRBV7-2; no definite D call. Trimming took 8 bases from V and 0 from J, leaving 13 bases between them. CDR1 is SGHTA, CDR2 FQGNSA, per germline. The CDR3 length is 15 residues. The CDR3 sequence is CASGYEGATNEKLFF. The DNA of the CDR3 is TGTGCCAGCGGATATGAGGGAGCAACTAATGAAAAACTGTTTTTT.

The chain employs TRBV27 and TRBJ2-1, with TRBD1 matching 11 bases. The CDR3 sequence is 16 residues long. Germline CDR1 reads MNHEY; CDR2 reads SMNVEV (reference sequence). V shed 5 bases, J shed 6 bases, and the junction held 9 bases outside the gene matches. The CDR3 DNA is TGTGCCAGCAGTCCCTGGACAGGGGGCGTGGGCAATGAGCAGTTCTTC. It yields the protein CASSPWTGGVGNEQFF.

V gene TRBV5-1 combines with J gene TRBJ2-5; TRBD1 is a possible D gene (5 bases). Trimming cost V 3 bases and J 3 bases, with 9 bases left between them. CDR1 and CDR2 (germline): SGHRS, YFSETQ. CDR3 length equals 13 residues. In DNA form, the CDR3 reads TGCGCCAGCAGCTGGACACGAGAAGAGACCCAGTACTTC. This sequence encodes CASSWTREETQYF.

This chain links TRBV27 with TRBJ1-1; the match to TRBD1 covers 11 bases. V was clipped by 6 bases and J by 7 bases; unmatched bases: 13. Germline CDR1 is MNHEY and CDR2 is SMNVEV (reference sequence). The CDR3 consists of 16 residues. CDR3 in amino acids: CASRRPDRGPYGEAFF. CDR3 nucleotide sequence: TGTGCCAGCAGACGACCGGACAGGGGGCCGTACGGTGAAGCTTTCTTT.

The V call is TRBV4-3, the J call TRBJ2-7; 7 bases map to TRBD2. Trimming at V came to 0 bases and at J to 6 bases, leaving 5 bases not matched to a gene. The CDR3 sequence is 14 residues long. Germline V gene lookup returns CDR1 LGHNA and CDR2 YSLEER. In DNA form, the CDR3 reads TGCGCCAGCAGCCAAGACCCCCAGCGGGGCGAGCAGTACTTC. This encodes CASSQDPQRGEQYF.

The J gene is TRBJ2-5, the V gene TRBV28; 8 bases agree with TRBD1. With 4 bases clipped from V and 4 bases from J, the junction kept 5 bases outside the gene matches. This CDR3 is built from 14 residues. The germline V gene encodes CDR1 MDHEN and CDR2 SYDVKM. CDR3 bases: TGTGCCAGCAGTTCCCCGGACAGGGCAGAGACCCAGTACTTC. Its translation is CASSSPDRAETQYF. Supplemented by reference TRBV28 and TRBJ2-5, the full variable domain reads DVKVTQSSRYLVKRTGEKVFLECVQDMDHENMFWYRQDPGLGLRLIYFSYDVKMKEKGDIPEGYSVSREKKERFSLILESASTNQTSMYLCASSSPDRAETQYFGPGTRLLVL.

The chain joins TRBV23-1 to TRBJ1-1; D gene uncertain. TRBV23-1 is designated an ORF whose function remains uncertain. The V end was cut by 6 bases, the J end by 7 bases, with 6 bases between. This CDR3 has 10 amino acids. The CDR3 bases are TGCGCCAGCAGGCACCGTGAAGCTTTCTTT. Translated, it gives CASRHREAFF.

The chain combines TRBV28 with TRBJ2-1, with D tentatively TRBD1 or TRBD2 (5 bases each). Germline V gives CDR1 MDHEN, CDR2 SYDVKM. Trimming took off 3 bases at V and 0 bases at J, with 12 bases between the two ends. The CDR3 covers 16 residues. In DNA, the CDR3 is TGTGCCAGCAGTTTCTACGGGGCAAGCTCCTACAATGAGCAGTTCTTC. As protein: CASSFYGASSYNEQFF.

This chain joins TRBV3-1 (or the pseudogene TRBV3-2) and TRBJ1-1, with no clear D. Looked up from germline, CDR1 is LGHDT and CDR2 is YNNKEL (reference sequence). V was shortened by 1 base and J by 1 base, with 4 bases between the two germline ends. The CDR3 runs 13 residues. The CDR3 DNA is TGTGCCAGCAGCCAAGCTGAGAACACTGAAGCTTTCTTT. Amino acid sequence: CASSQAENTEAFF.

The chain couples TRBV12-5 to TRBJ2-7, with TRBD2 matching over 12 bases. Germline V gene sequence: CDR1 LGHNT, CDR2 FRNRAP. V shed 3 bases, J shed 6 bases, and the junction held 9 bases outside the gene matches. There are 16 residues in the CDR3. CDR3 sequence (DNA): TGTGCTAGTGGTTTTCGGACTAGCGGGATTTTTCTCGAGCAGTACTTC. Translating it yields CASGFRTSGIFLEQYF. The full variable domain, in which reference TRBV12-5 and TRBJ2-7 provide the parts outside the CDR3, is DARVTQTPRHKVTEMGQEVTMRCQPILGHNTVFWYRQTMMQGLELLAYFRNRAPLDDSGMPKDRFSAEMPDATLATLKIQPSEPRDSAVYFCASGFRTSGIFLEQYFGPGTRLTVT.

J is TRBJ1-1 and V is TRBV5-1; tentatively, D is TRBD1 (6 bases). The V and J ends lost 4 bases and 1 base respectively, with 14 bases between them. This CDR3 is built from 15 residues. Germline CDR1 SGHRS, CDR2 YFSETQ. The DNA for the CDR3 is TGCGCCAGCAGCCAACTAGAGACAGGGAACACTGAAGCTTTCTTT. It specifies CASSQLETGNTEAFF.

The rearrangement joins TRBV6-5 to TRBJ1-5; 7 bases match TRBD1. Losses at the gene ends were 4 bases for V and 3 bases for J; bases not matched to a gene: 6. Germline values: CDR1 MNHEY, CDR2 SVGAGI. There are 15 residues in the CDR3. CDR3 DNA: TGTGCCAGCAGTTTCACAGGGGATCTCAATCAGCCCCAGCATTTT. Its protein product is CASSFTGDLNQPQHF.

This clone was found once. The genes are TRBV7-9 and TRBJ2-7; the match to TRBD1 covers 7 bases. The V segment lost 5 bases and the J segment 5 bases; nucleotides outside the gene matches: 9. Germline CDR1 is SEHNR and CDR2 is FQNEAQ (reference sequence). The CDR3 extends over 14 amino acids. The CDR3 region has the DNA TGTGCCAGCAGCCGAGGGGGCGCGGTCGACGAGCAGTACTTC. Amino acids: CASSRGGAVDEQYF.

This clone is a singleton in its sample. V usage is TRBV2 and J usage is TRBJ1-5; perhaps TRBD1 as D (5 bases). The length of the CDR3 is 13 residues. V was pared by 8 bases and J by 1 base, with 9 bases between. The germline V gene encodes CDR1 SNHLY and CDR2 FYNNEI. DNA for the CDR3: TGTGCCAGCGGCCGGGACAGCAATCAGCCCCAGCATTTT. This encodes CASGRDSNQPQHF.

This clone was found a few times. The chain combines TRBV9 with TRBJ1-6; D unclear. From germline, CDR1 is SGDLS and CDR2 YYNGEE. V shed 0 bases and J shed 12 bases, with 13 bases lying between them. This CDR3 spans 14 amino acids. The CDR3 loop reads CASSVDVVPKPLHF. CDR3 nucleotide sequence: TGTGCCAGCAGCGTAGACGTCGTCCCCAAACCCCTCCACTTT. Drawing the rest from reference TRBV9 and TRBJ1-6, the complete variable domain is DSGVTQTPKHLITATGQRVTLRCSPRSGDLSVYWYQQSLDQGLQFLIQYYNGEERAKGNILERFSAQQFPDLHSELNLSSLELGDSALYFCASSVDVVPKPLHFGNGTRLTVT.

For the CDR3, the DNA is TGTGCCAGCAGTTTACAACACCGCAGCAATCAGCCCCAGCATTTT. Its translation is CASSLQHRSNQPQHF. This chain uses TRBV28 with TRBJ1-5, with D unclear. This CDR3 has 15 amino acids. CDR1 MDHEN and CDR2 SYDVKM come from the germline V gene. V gave up 2 bases and J gave up 1 base, with 9 bases separating them.

A single count supports this clone. The chain joins TRBV7-8 to TRBJ2-1; TRBD2 matches at 12 bases. Germline V gives CDR1 SGHVS, CDR2 FQNEAQ. The ends lost 1 base at V and 12 bases at J; junction bases unmatched: 16. This CDR3 comprises 18 residues. The CDR3 DNA is TGTGCCAGCAGCTTAGAAGGGAGGGGACTAGCGGGTAGCCGTGGGCAGTTCTTC. It is translated as CASSLEGRGLAGSRGQFF.

This chain uses TRBV24-1 with TRBJ2-7, with D perhaps TRBD1 (6 bases). Germline V gives CDR1 KGHDR, CDR2 SFDVKD. The CDR3 runs to 12 residues. The V end lost 4 bases, the J end lost 10 bases, and 13 bases lay between the germline ends. The CDR3 here is CATSDRTGTQYF. The CDR3 DNA reads TGTGCCACCAGTGACCGCACAGGGACACAGTACTTC.